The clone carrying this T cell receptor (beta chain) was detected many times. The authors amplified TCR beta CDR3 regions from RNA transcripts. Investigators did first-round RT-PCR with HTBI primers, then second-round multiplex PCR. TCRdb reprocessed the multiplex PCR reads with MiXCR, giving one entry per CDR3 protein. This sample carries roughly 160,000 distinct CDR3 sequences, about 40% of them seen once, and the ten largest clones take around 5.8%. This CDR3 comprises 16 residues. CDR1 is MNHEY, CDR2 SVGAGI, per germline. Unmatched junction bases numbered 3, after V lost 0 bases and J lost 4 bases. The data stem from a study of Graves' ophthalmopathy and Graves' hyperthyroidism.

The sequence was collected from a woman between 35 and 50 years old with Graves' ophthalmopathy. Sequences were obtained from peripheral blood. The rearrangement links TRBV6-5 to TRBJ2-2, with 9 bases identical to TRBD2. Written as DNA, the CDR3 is TGTGCCAGCAGTTACTCGTGGCGGGGGGGCACCGGGGAGCTGTTTTTT. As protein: CASSYSWRGGTGELFF.